One T cell receptor beta chain is described in this entry. Its antigen is as yet unknown. Being one base from a much bigger clone, this may be a read error. The CDR3 loop spans 16 amino acids. Germline lookup yields CDR1 SGHKS and CDR2 YYEKEE (reference sequence). Between the trimmed V and J ends, which lost 0 bases and 0 bases, there was a span of 11 bases. Individuals who donated were healthy Caucasians from Russia aged about 6 to 100. This specimen belongs to a study of blood T cells in healthy people across ages. Study-wide findings and caveats: Both naive CD4+ cell counts and diversity were greater in long-lived donors than in aged donors.

Primers used in a second PCR of roughly 7 to 12 cycles were a sample-barcoded 5' primer and a J-beta primer mix. TCRdb re-analysed the 5' RACE reads in MiXCR, keeping a single row per CDR3 protein. The table lists around 1,900,000 distinct CDR3 sequences, 35% to 50% of them singletons. The chain uses TRBV5-5 and TRBJ2-3; no definite D call. This TCR derives from a human donor in good health. The sequenced sample consisted of blood. The CDR3 DNA reads TGTGCCAGCAGCTTGGGAAGTAGCAGCAGCACAGATACGCAGTATTTT. Its translation: CASSLGSSSSTDTQYF.